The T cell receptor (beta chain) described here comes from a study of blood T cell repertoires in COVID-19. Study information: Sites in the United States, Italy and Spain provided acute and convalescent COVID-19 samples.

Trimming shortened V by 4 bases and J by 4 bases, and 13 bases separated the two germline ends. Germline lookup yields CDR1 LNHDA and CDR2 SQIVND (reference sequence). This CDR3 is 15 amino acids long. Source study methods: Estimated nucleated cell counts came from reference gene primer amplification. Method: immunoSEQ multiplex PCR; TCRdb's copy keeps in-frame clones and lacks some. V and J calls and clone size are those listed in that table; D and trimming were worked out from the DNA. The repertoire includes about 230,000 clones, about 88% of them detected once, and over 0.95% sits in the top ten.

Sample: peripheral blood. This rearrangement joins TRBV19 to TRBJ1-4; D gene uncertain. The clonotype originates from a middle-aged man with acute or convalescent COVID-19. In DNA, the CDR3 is TGTGCCAGTAGTACTACCCGACTAATTAATGAAAAACTGTTTTTT. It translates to CASSTTRLINEKLFF.